This T cell receptor beta chain was found in a study of blood T cells in healthy people across ages. A sample-barcoded 5' primer and a J-beta primer mix were used in a second PCR of about 7 to 12 cycles. Each CDR3 protein is one row after TCRdb ran MiXCR on the 5' RACE reads. The repertoire includes roughly 1,300,000 distinct CDR3 sequences, approximately 59% of them detected once, and approximately 7% sits in the top ten. CDR1 MDHEN and CDR2 SYDVKM come from the germline V gene. The V end was cut by 6 bases, the J end by 0 bases, with 12 bases between. CDR3 length: 15 residues. J is TRBJ2-1 and V is TRBV28; tentatively, D is TRBD1 (6 bases). The sequenced sample was blood. The clonotype originates from a man aged 18 to 29 in good health. The CDR3 region has the DNA TGTGCCAGCAGCTATGACAGGACCTCCTACAATGAGCAGTTCTTC. It yields the protein CASSYDRTSYNEQFF.